This entry concerns a single TCR beta chain. TCRdb keeps only in-frame clones here, not all; method: immunoSEQ multiplex PCR. The repertoire holds 850,000 to 1,200,000 clones, with more than 65% as singletons. These data belong to a study of shared clonotypes between healthy human individuals. After removal of 5 bases from V and 5 bases from J, the junction contained 2 bases not matched to a gene. Germline-derived CDR1 and CDR2 are SGHAT and FQNNGV. The CDR3 consists of 13 residues. The receptor was isolated from a man between 18 and 29 years old in good health. This chain joins TRBV11-2 and TRBJ2-3, with 9 bases aligning to TRBD1. The sequenced material came from memory CD4+ T cells sorted from blood. Subset described: CD45RA-negative fraction. As DNA, the CDR3 is TGTGCCAGCAGCCCGGACAGGGGAGATACGCAGTATTTT. It yields the protein CASSPDRGDTQYF.